Listed below are T cell receptor beta chains from one sample, sequenced in a study of blood T cell repertoires in COVID-19. The data were produced by immunoSEQ multiplex PCR, yet TCRdb's version contains in-frame clones alone and is incomplete. The sample comprises approximately 230,000 clones, around nine tenths of which are singletons, and 2% to 2.5% rests with the top ten. Sequencing input: peripheral blood. These receptors all stem from a woman aged 40 to 50 who had recovered from COVID-19. Each CDR3 is given with its conserved first and last residue. D genes are given only for firm matches. Size tells how often a clone was seen (once, few, many) or the class of an expanded clone, and some rows leave it out.

J gene,V gene,clone size,D gene,CDR3 DNA,CDR3 protein
TRBJ1-3,TRBV6-9,-,-,TGTGCCAGCAGATCAGGTCGGGGTGGAAACACCATATATTTT,CASRSGRGGNTIYF
TRBJ2-7,TRBV6-6,-,TRBD2,TGTGCCAGCAGTCGAAACCTAGCGGGAGTTCACGAGCAGTACTTC,CASSRNLAGVHEQYF
TRBJ1-4,TRBV7-2,-,TRBD1,TGTGCCAGCAGCCTTGGACAGGGGAGCGAAAAACTGTTTTTT,CASSLGQGSEKLFF
TRBJ2-5,TRBV19,-,TRBD1,TGTGCCAGTAGTATTAGGACAGGGCGCCAAGAGACCCAGTACTTC,CASSIRTGRQETQYF
TRBJ1-6,TRBV5-4,-,TRBD1,TGTGCCAGCAGCTTGGACAGGGGGCTAGGTTCACCCCTCCACTTT,CASSLDRGLGSPLHF
TRBJ1-4,TRBV18,-,TRBD1,TGTGCCAGCTCAGCCGGGACAGGGGCCCCTGTTGCTAATGAAAAACTGTTTTTT,CASSAGTGAPVANEKLFF
TRBJ2-5,TRBV19,-,-,TGTGCCAGTAGTATGATGGGGGGTGAGACCCAGTACTTC,CASSMMGGETQYF
TRBJ2-7,TRBV27,-,TRBD1,TGTGCCAGCAGTCCCCTACTGACAGGGGGTGAGCAGTACTTC,CASSPLLTGGEQYF
TRBJ1-5,TRBV4-3,-,-,TGCGCCAGCAGCCAAGATGCGGCCAGGGTACCTCAGCCCCAGCATTTT,CASSQDAARVPQPQHF
TRBJ2-3,TRBV5-6,-,-,TGTGCCAGCACCCGGCGGGGCCCAGATACGCAGTATTTT,CASTRRGPDTQYF
TRBJ1-2,TRBV5-1,once,-,TGCGCCAGCAGGGTGGCCGAAAACTATGGCTACACCTTC,CASRVAENYGYTF
TRBJ1-2,TRBV12-3/TRBV12-4,-,-,TGTGCCAGCAGTTTAGAGGCAGGGAACGGCTACACCTTC,CASSLEAGNGYTF
TRBJ1-3,TRBV19,-,-,TGTGCCAGTAGCGCACAGAGATCTGGAAACACCATATATTTT,CASSAQRSGNTIYF
TRBJ2-1,TRBV27,-,TRBD2,TGTGCCAGCAGAGAGGCCAGACTAGCGGGGTACAATGAGCAGTTCTTC,CASREARLAGYNEQFF
TRBJ2-7,TRBV6-1,-,-,TGTGCCAGCAGTGAATTCGGCTCCTACGAGCAGTACTTC,CASSEFGSYEQYF
TRBJ2-5,TRBV20-1,-,TRBD1,TGCAGTGCTAGTGATAGGACAGGGAGTCGAGAGACCCAGTACTTC,CSASDRTGSRETQYF
TRBJ2-5,TRBV5-1,-,TRBD1,TGCGCCAGCAGCTCCGGTCGGACAGGACAAGAGACCCAGTACTTC,CASSSGRTGQETQYF
TRBJ1-1,TRBV7-2,-,TRBD1,TGTGCCAGCAGCCCGAGGACAGGGGGGGCTGAAGCTTTCTTT,CASSPRTGGAEAFF
TRBJ2-5,TRBV7-9,few,TRBD2,TGTGCCAGCAGCTTAGTGCTAGCGGGAGGAGAGACCCAGTACTTC,CASSLVLAGGETQYF
TRBJ2-7,TRBV27,-,TRBD2,TGTGCCAGCCGGGCGGGGGTGGGCTACGAGCAGTACTTC,CASRAGVGYEQYF
TRBJ1-6,TRBV28,-,TRBD1,TGTGCCAGCAGTTTGAAGCCCGGGACAGGGGGCACATTCGGTAATTCACCCCTCCACTTT,CASSLKPGTGGTFGNSPLHF
TRBJ2-7,TRBV6-1,-,-,TGTGCCAGCAGTGAAGCTCTAGGTATAACCCTCTACGAGCAGTACTTC,CASSEALGITLYEQYF
TRBJ2-3,TRBV6-5,-,-,TGTGCCAGCAGGTCGGGACACCGTAGCACAGATACGCAGTATTTT,CASRSGHRSTDTQYF
TRBJ2-5,TRBV27,few,-,TGTGCCAGCGCGTCACGGTCGGGGCAAGAGACCCAGTACTTC,CASASRSGQETQYF
TRBJ1-2,TRBV9,few,-,TGTGCCAGCAGCGCACCTTATCCAGGGAGGTATGGCTACACCTTC,CASSAPYPGRYGYTF
TRBJ2-5,TRBV6-4,-,TRBD1,TGTGCCAGCAGTGACGGGACAGTCCAAGAGACCCAGTACTTC,CASSDGTVQETQYF
TRBJ1-1,TRBV5-6,-,-,TGTGCCAGCAGCCCCCTCGAAGGGAGGAACACTGAAGCTTTCTTT,CASSPLEGRNTEAFF
TRBJ2-3,TRBV19,few,-,TGTGCCAGTAGTATGGGTCGAGTCGGCGGAGGATTCACAGATACGCAGTATTTT,CASSMGRVGGGFTDTQYF
TRBJ2-5,TRBV24-1,-,-,TGTGCCACCAGTGACGGGCGGGGAGGAGGAGAGACCCAGTACTTC,CATSDGRGGGETQYF
TRBJ2-7,TRBV6-6,-,-,TGTGCCAGCAGCAAACGGTTAGACAGGGAGGAATTC,CASSKRLDREEF